The clone carrying this T cell receptor beta chain was observed many times. Its antigen remains unidentified. This sample is drawn from a study of Graves' ophthalmopathy and Graves' hyperthyroidism. The study amplified TCR beta CDR3 regions using RNA transcripts. RT-PCR in the first round used HTBI primers; a second-round multiplex PCR followed. Via MiXCR, TCRdb re-called the multiplex PCR reads, giving one row per CDR3 protein. The table includes hundreds of thousands of distinct CDR3 sequences, 22% detected once. Findings of the study overall: Blood was where most expanded thyroid clonotypes above 0.001 frequency also turned up. Between ophthalmopathy and stable hyperthyroidism, a 13-signature model drew a separation with 87.88% sensitivity and roughly 80% specificity.

The CDR3 totals 17 residues. The V gene lost 0 bases and the J gene lost 0 bases, with 12 bases spanning the gap. Germline assignment: CDR1 SGHAT and CDR2 FQNNGV. Hyperthyroidism was considered stable when no ophthalmopathy appeared within 18 months of follow-up. The clonotype comes from a woman aged 18-29 years with stable Graves' hyperthyroidism. Some clones in this sample may be carry-over from other donors' samples. The sample was peripheral blood. This chain connects TRBV11-2 to TRBJ1-5; possibly TRBD1 for D (5 bases). The chain's CDR3 is CASSLETGTVSNQPQHF. CDR3 DNA sequence: TGTGCCAGCAGCTTAGAAACAGGTACTGTTAGCAATCAGCCCCAGCATTTT.